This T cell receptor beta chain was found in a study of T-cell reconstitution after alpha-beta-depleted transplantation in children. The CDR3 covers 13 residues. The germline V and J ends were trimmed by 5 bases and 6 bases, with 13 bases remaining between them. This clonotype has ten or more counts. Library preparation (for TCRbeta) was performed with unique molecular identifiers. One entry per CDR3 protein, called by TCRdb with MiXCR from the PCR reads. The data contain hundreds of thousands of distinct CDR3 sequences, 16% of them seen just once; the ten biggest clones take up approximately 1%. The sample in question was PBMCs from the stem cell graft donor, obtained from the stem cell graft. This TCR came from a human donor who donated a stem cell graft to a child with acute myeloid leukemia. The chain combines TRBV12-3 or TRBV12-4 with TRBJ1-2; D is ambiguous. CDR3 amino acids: CASSPQIGDGYTF. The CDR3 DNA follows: TGTGCCAGCAGTCCCCAGATAGGAGATGGCTACACCTTC.